The 11 T cell receptor beta chains in this list originate from one sample, sequenced in a study of T-cell memory formation after mild COVID-19. TCRdb re-analysed the 5' RACE reads in MiXCR, keeping a single row per CDR3 protein. The sample contains about 420,000 distinct CDR3 sequences, around a quarter of which appear only once. Sample: PBMCs or a T cell subset sorted from them (not recorded which). Every receptor here comes from an adult woman who had mild COVID-19 (a few samples of this study predate the infection). Cell type and time point are not known.

The chain employs TRBV12-3 or TRBV12-4 and TRBJ1-4, with a weak D call TRBD1 (6 bases). V lost 6 bases and J 0 bases, leaving 14 bases between the germline ends. The CDR3 covers 16 residues. CDR3 amino acids: CASRKGDTTTNEKLFF. The CDR3 bases are TGTGCCAGCAGAAAAGGGGACACGACAACTAATGAAAAACTGTTTTTT.

This clonotype was seen more than once but under ten times. The chain links TRBV24-1 to TRBJ1-2; D unclear. Germline CDR1 reads KGHDR; CDR2 reads SFDVKD. V lost 4 bases to trimming and J lost 4 bases, with 12 bases between them. CDR3 length equals 14 residues. The CDR3 region is CATSDRGMGYGYTF. In DNA, the CDR3 is TGTGCCACCAGTGACCGGGGTATGGGCTATGGCTACACCTTC.

The chain joins TRBV5-1 to TRBJ2-1; 10 nucleotides agree with TRBD1. CDR1 is SGHRS and CDR2 is YFSETQ in the germline V gene. The CDR3 is 15 amino acids. J gave up 6 bases and V 2 bases, and 5 bases lay outside the gene matches. CDR3 sequence: CASSFRDRGLNEQFF. CDR3 bases: TGCGCCAGCAGCTTCCGGGACAGGGGTCTCAATGAGCAGTTCTTC.

This clonotype was seen a handful of times. The chain is built from TRBV30 and TRBJ1-2; D gene unclear. The germline CDR1 and CDR2 sequences are GTSNPN and SVGIG (reference sequence). Deletions cut 0 bases from V and 6 bases from J, with 11 bases between. This CDR3 has 13 amino acids. CDR3 protein: CAWSVLGIDGYTF. The CDR3 region has the DNA TGTGCCTGGAGTGTACTCGGGATAGATGGCTACACCTTC.

This clonotype came up a few times. The chain employs TRBV2 and TRBJ2-7, with D uncertain. Germline lookup yields CDR1 SNHLY and CDR2 FYNNEI. V was trimmed by 5 bases and J by 0 bases, leaving 8 bases between them. The CDR3 totals 13 residues. The CDR3 spells CASSFLSSYEQYF. CDR3 nucleotides: TGTGCCAGCAGTTTCCTGAGCTCCTACGAGCAGTACTTC.

This clonotype was seen only a few times. The chain links TRBV29-1 to TRBJ1-6; TRBD1 is a possible D gene (5 bases). CDR3 length: 15 amino acids. CDR1 is SQVTM and CDR2 is ANQGSEA in the germline V gene. Trimming pared 7 bases from V and 0 bases from J, leaving 13 bases between. Here the CDR3 DNA reads TGCAGCGCACGGGACGGGAGCTCCTATAATTCACCCCTCCACTTT. Translation gives CSARDGSSYNSPLHF.

This clonotype has a handful of counts. CDR3 in DNA: TGTGCCAGCAGCCCGCGGGACAGGGAGATCGAGCAGTACTTC. Amino acid sequence: CASSPRDREIEQYF. This chain connects TRBV5-4 to TRBJ2-7; 9 bases are shared with TRBD1. The J segment lost 6 bases and the V segment lost 4 bases, leaving 8 bases of the junction unmatched. CDR1 SGHNT and CDR2 YYREEE come from the germline V gene (reference sequence). The CDR3 consists of 14 residues.

The chain is built from TRBV4-1 and TRBJ1-2, with 10 bases matching TRBD1. The V and J ends lost 0 bases and 8 bases, in that order; junction bases with no gene match: 9. The CDR3 sequence is 16 residues long. CDR1 and CDR2 from the germline V gene are MGHRA and YSYEKL. The CDR3 DNA follows: TGCGCCAGCAGCCAAGATACGGCGGACAGGGGGGCCGGCTACACCTTC. This codes for CASSQDTADRGAGYTF.

CDR3 sequence: CASSQALAKNIQYF. The CDR3 nucleotides read TGTGCCAGCAGCCAAGCGTTAGCCAAAAACATTCAGTACTTC. This chain uses TRBV3-1 with TRBJ2-4; the D is unclear. Germline V gives CDR1 LGHDT, CDR2 YNNKEL (reference sequence). V was clipped by 1 base and J by 0 bases, with 4 bases between them. The CDR3 is made up of 14 amino acids.

This clonotype was counted between two and nine times. This chain connects TRBV5-1 to TRBJ1-1, with D maybe TRBD1 (5 bases). The germline gives CDR1 SGHRS, CDR2 YFSETQ. Trimming stripped 3 bases from V and 12 bases from J, with 18 bases between. This CDR3 has 13 amino acids. CDR3 in DNA: TGCGCCAGCAGCTCCACGACCGGCAGGGACCCTTTCTTT. Amino acids: CASSSTTGRDPFF.

The chain links TRBV5-1 to TRBJ2-5; TRBD1 agrees at 7 bases. This CDR3 contains 14 residues. The ends lost 4 bases at V and 2 bases at J; junction bases unmatched: 5. Germline lookup yields CDR1 SGHRS and CDR2 YFSETQ. The CDR3 sequence: CASSDRQGQETQYF. CDR3 in DNA: TGCGCCAGCAGCGATAGACAGGGACAAGAGACCCAGTACTTC.